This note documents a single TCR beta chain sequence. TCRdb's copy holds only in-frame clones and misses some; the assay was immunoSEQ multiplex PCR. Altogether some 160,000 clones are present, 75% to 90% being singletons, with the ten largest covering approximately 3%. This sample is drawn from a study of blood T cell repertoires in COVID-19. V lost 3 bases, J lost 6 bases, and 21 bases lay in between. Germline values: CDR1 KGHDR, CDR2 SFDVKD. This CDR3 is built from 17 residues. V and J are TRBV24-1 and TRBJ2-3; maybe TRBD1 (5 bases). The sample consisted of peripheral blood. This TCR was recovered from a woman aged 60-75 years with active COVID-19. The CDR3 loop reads CATSDRGGTHPRDTQYF. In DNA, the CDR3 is TGTGCCACCAGTGATAGGGGCGGAACCCACCCTCGGGATACGCAGTATTTT.